The entry below gives a single T cell receptor (beta chain) sequence along with its context. The entry originates in a study of control samples from healthy donors and cancer patients. The germline gives CDR1 MNHEY, CDR2 SMNVEV (reference sequence). This CDR3 contains 13 residues. With 4 bases removed from V and 4 bases from J, the gap between germline ends came to 7 bases. Here immunoSEQ multiplex PCR was the method, and the copy in TCRdb shows in-frame clones only, minus some. The sample contains approximately 88,000 clones, approximately 89% of which appear only once. This TCR was sampled from a woman aged 25 to 45 in good health. The sequenced sample was blood. The gene calls are TRBV27 and TRBJ2-2; D unclear. The CDR3 sequence: CASSSPFTGELFF. CDR3 coding DNA: TGTGCCAGCAGTTCACCCTTCACCGGGGAGCTGTTTTTT.